These 16 T cell receptor beta chains originate from one sample sequenced in a study of blood T cell repertoires in COVID-19. Sequenced by immunoSEQ multiplex PCR; TCRdb stores in-frame clones only, minus some. The table lists approximately 50,000 clones, over 80% of them singletons. The sample taken for sequencing was peripheral blood. The receptor source for this set is a human donor in a cohort sampled during active COVID-19.

The gene calls are TRBV20-1 and TRBJ2-5, with 8 bases identical to TRBD1. This CDR3 comprises 17 residues. Germline assignment: CDR1 DFQATT and CDR2 SNEGSKA (reference sequence). With 3 bases clipped from V and 4 bases from J, the junction kept 16 bases outside the gene matches. Here the CDR3 reads CSASGLLGQGAGETQYF. The CDR3 DNA is TGCAGTGCTAGTGGGTTGCTTGGCCAGGGGGCAGGAGAGACCCAGTACTTC.

This clone was observed once. The chain uses TRBV18 and TRBJ2-1; 7 bases line up with TRBD2. The CDR3 has 17 amino acids. Per the germline V gene, CDR1 is KGHSH and CDR2 is LQKENI. V lost 2 bases to trimming and J lost 0 bases; unmatched junction nucleotides: 7. Written as DNA, the CDR3 is TGTGCCAGCTCACCAAGATTCGGCGGGAGCTCCTACAATGAGCAGTTCTTC. Translation gives CASSPRFGGSSYNEQFF.

The V gene is TRBV28, the J gene TRBJ2-7, with D perhaps matching TRBD2 (5 bases). CDR1 is MDHEN and CDR2 is SYDVKM in the germline V gene. This CDR3 region has 14 residues. V was clipped by 5 bases and J by 3 bases, with 14 bases between them. The CDR3 coding sequence is TGTGCCAGCAGTCCCTGGGAACGGGGCTACGAGCAGTACTTC. Amino acids: CASSPWERGYEQYF.

This clone has only a few counts. The chain combines TRBV7-9 with TRBJ2-7; 11 bases map to TRBD2. J lost 4 bases, V lost 5 bases, and 4 bases had no gene match. The CDR3 sequence is 14 residues long. Germline V gene lookup returns CDR1 SEHNR and CDR2 FQNEAQ (reference sequence). The CDR3 DNA reads TGTGCCAGCAGCCGTAGCGGGAGGGTATACGAGCAGTACTTC. This codes for CASSRSGRVYEQYF.

This rearrangement joins TRBV7-2 to TRBJ1-6; no firm D call. The germline V gene has CDR1 SGHTA and CDR2 FQGNSA. This CDR3 region has 14 residues. With 5 bases removed from V and 6 bases from J, the gap between germline ends came to 11 bases. The CDR3 here is CASSGPRGNSPLHF. Here the CDR3 DNA reads TGTGCCAGCAGCGGCCCACGGGGTAATTCACCCCTCCACTTT.

V is TRBV7-6 and J is TRBJ2-7, with 9 bases lining up with TRBD2. V trimming: 1 base; J trimming: 5 bases; junction bases outside the gene matches: 18. Germline CDR1 reads SGHVS; CDR2 reads FNYEAQ. The CDR3 runs to 19 residues. The CDR3 nucleotides are TGTGCCAGCAGCTTAGGTGGGGCTAGCGGGAAAACGCTCCTCGACGAGCAGTACTTC. This translates into CASSLGGASGKTLLDEQYF. The variable domain in full, with the rest retrieved from reference TRBV7-6 and TRBJ2-7, is GAGVSQSPRYKVTKRGQDVALRCDPISGHVSLYWYRQALGQGPEFLTYFNYEAQQDKSGLPNDRFSAERPEGSISTLTIQRTEQRDSAMYRCASSLGGASGKTLLDEQYFGPGTRLTVT.

The J gene is TRBJ2-3, the V gene TRBV7-2; TRBD2 matches at 9 bases. The V gene's germline CDR1 is SGHTA and CDR2 FQGNSA. CDR3 length equals 17 residues. Losses at the gene ends were 0 bases for V and 6 bases for J; bases not matched to a gene: 10. The CDR3 DNA follows: TGTGCCAGCAGCTTAGCGGCTGGGGGCGGGAGGGCGGATACGCAGTATTTT. Translated, it gives CASSLAAGGGRADTQYF.

The CDR3 is CASSPDWAGGNTGELFF. The DNA for the CDR3 is TGTGCCAGCAGTCCCGACTGGGCGGGAGGAAACACCGGGGAGCTGTTTTTT. The chain employs TRBV6-6 and TRBJ2-2; 8 bases agree with TRBD2. This CDR3 spans 17 amino acids. Per the germline V gene, CDR1 is MNHNY and CDR2 is SVGAGI (reference sequence). The ends lost 5 bases at V and 2 bases at J; junction bases unmatched: 10.

The rearrangement joins TRBV4-1 to TRBJ2-7, with 9 bases aligning to TRBD1. Germline V gives CDR1 MGHRA, CDR2 YSYEKL. There are 18 residues in the CDR3. V shed 0 bases, J shed 3 bases, and the junction held 12 bases outside the gene matches. The CDR3 DNA sequence: TGCGCCAGCAGCCAAGATTTAGTTTACTGGGGACAGGGCTACGAGCAGTACTTC. Residues: CASSQDLVYWGQGYEQYF.

J is TRBJ1-5 and V is TRBV3-1 (or the pseudogene TRBV3-2); TRBD1 matches 7 bases. The trim removed 1 base at V and 1 base at J, leaving 13 bases unmatched. Germline values: CDR1 LGHDT, CDR2 YNNKEL (reference sequence). CDR3 length equals 19 residues. CDR3 amino acids: CASSQGLRAGGWSNQPQHF. In DNA, the CDR3 is TGTGCCAGCAGCCAAGGTCTTCGGGCAGGGGGATGGAGCAATCAGCCCCAGCATTTT.

The rearrangement links TRBV28 to TRBJ2-5; D not resolved. Germline V gives CDR1 MDHEN, CDR2 SYDVKM. V gave up 10 bases and J gave up 0 bases, with 12 bases separating them. The CDR3 consists of 13 residues. As DNA, the CDR3 is TGTGCCACCGTGAAGGAGTACCAAGAGACCCAGTACTTC. This encodes CATVKEYQETQYF.

The chain employs TRBV11-3 and TRBJ2-1; possibly TRBD2 for D (6 bases). The germline V gene has CDR1 SGHNT and CDR2 YENEEA. V lost 5 bases, J lost 6 bases, and 11 bases lay in between. The CDR3 extends over 13 amino acids. The CDR3 spells CASSTGLSNEQFF. CDR3 DNA: TGTGCCAGCAGCACGGGACTGAGCAATGAGCAGTTCTTC.

The J gene is TRBJ2-7, the V gene TRBV20-1; possible D gene TRBD2, 5 bases. The CDR3 sequence is 11 residues long. The germline CDR1 and CDR2 sequences are DFQATT and SNEGSKA (reference sequence). Trimming stripped 7 bases from V and 1 base from J, with 8 bases between. The CDR3 DNA follows: TGCAGTGGCGGGCAGTCCTACGAGCAGTACTTC. Translation: CSGGQSYEQYF.

In this sample, this clone turned up once. The gene calls are TRBV30 and TRBJ2-7; D possibly corresponds to TRBD2 (6 bases). Trimming pared 3 bases from V and 0 bases from J, leaving 12 bases between. This CDR3 comprises 14 residues. Germline CDR1 reads GTSNPN; CDR2 reads SVGIG (reference sequence). The CDR3 here is CAWRRRGSSYEQYF. The CDR3 DNA is TGTGCCTGGAGGAGACGGGGGAGCTCCTACGAGCAGTACTTC.

The chain is built from TRBV5-1 and TRBJ2-7, with 9 bases that match TRBD2. V lost 9 bases to trimming and J lost 4 bases; unmatched junction nucleotides: 23. From germline, CDR1 is SGHRS and CDR2 YFSETQ. This CDR3 region has 18 residues. Here the CDR3 reads CAKRRGNGGLAGQYEQYF. CDR3 DNA sequence: TGCGCCAAAAGACGGGGGAATGGGGGCCTAGCGGGACAATACGAGCAGTACTTC.

This clone came up once. CDR3 residues: CASSYGTSGRAETQYF. The DNA for the CDR3 is TGTGCCAGCAGTTACGGGACTAGCGGGAGAGCTGAGACCCAGTACTTC. The V call is TRBV28, the J call TRBJ2-5; 14 positions match TRBD2. Germline values: CDR1 MDHEN, CDR2 SYDVKM. There are 16 residues in the CDR3. Trimming took 4 bases from V and 5 from J; bases not matched to a gene: 6.